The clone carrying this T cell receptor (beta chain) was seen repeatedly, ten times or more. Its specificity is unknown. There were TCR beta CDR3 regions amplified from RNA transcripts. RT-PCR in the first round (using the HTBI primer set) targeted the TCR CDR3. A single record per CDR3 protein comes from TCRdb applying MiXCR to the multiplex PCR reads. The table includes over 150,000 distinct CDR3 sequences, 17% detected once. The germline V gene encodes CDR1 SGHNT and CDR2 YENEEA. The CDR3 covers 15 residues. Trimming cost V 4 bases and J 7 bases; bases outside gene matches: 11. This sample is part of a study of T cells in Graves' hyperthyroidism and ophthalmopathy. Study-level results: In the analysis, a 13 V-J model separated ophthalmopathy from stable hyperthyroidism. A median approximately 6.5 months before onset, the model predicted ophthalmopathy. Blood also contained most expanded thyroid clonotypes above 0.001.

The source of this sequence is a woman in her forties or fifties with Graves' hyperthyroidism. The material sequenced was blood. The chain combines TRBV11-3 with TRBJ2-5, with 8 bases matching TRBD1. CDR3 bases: TGTGCCAGCAGCTCGCGGACAGGGCCGGCAGGGACCCAGTACTTC. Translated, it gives CASSSRTGPAGTQYF.